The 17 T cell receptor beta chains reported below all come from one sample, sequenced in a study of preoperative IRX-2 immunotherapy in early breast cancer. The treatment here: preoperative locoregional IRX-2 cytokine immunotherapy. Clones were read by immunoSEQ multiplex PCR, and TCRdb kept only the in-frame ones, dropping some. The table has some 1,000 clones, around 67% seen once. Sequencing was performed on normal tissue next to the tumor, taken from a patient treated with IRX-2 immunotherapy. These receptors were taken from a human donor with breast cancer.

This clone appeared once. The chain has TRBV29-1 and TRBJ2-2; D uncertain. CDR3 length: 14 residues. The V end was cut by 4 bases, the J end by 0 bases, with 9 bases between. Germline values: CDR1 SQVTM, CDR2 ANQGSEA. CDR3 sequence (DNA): TGCAGCGTTGCCGGGTACTCGAACACCGGGGAGCTGTTTTTT. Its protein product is CSVAGYSNTGELFF.

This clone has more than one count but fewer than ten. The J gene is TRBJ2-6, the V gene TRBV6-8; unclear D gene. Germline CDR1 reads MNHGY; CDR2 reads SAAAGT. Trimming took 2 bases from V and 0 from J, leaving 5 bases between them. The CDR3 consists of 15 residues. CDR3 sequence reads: CASSYRNSGANVLTF. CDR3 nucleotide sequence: TGTGCCAGCAGTTACCGGAACTCTGGGGCCAACGTCCTGACTTTC.

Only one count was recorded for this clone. The CDR3 coding sequence is TGTGCCAGCAGGGTAGCCACCGGGGAGCTGTTTTTT. It specifies CASRVATGELFF. This chain uses TRBV6-8 with TRBJ2-2; D unresolved. Germline V gene data show CDR1 as MNHGY and CDR2 as SAAAGT. The CDR3 extends over 12 amino acids. Trimming removed 6 bases from V and 4 bases from J, with 6 bases in between.

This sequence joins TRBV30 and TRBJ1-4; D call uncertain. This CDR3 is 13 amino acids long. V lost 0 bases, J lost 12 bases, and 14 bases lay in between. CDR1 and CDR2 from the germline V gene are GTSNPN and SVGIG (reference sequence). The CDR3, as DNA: TGTGCCTGGAGTGTCCCAATGGCGGTGGAACTGTTTTTT. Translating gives CAWSVPMAVELFF. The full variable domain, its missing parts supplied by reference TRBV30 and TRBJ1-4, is SQTIHQWPATLVQPVGSPLSLECTVEGTSNPNLYWYRQAAGRGLQLLFYSVGIGQISSEVPQNLSASRPQDRQFILSSKKLLLSDSGFYLCAWSVPMAVELFFGSGTQLSVL.

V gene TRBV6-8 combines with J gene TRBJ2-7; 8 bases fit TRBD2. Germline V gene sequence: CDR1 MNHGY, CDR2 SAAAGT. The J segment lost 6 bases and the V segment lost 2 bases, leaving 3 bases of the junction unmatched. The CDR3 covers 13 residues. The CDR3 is CASSYLRGGEQYF. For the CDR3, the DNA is TGTGCCAGCAGTTACCTTCGGGGGGGCGAGCAGTACTTC.

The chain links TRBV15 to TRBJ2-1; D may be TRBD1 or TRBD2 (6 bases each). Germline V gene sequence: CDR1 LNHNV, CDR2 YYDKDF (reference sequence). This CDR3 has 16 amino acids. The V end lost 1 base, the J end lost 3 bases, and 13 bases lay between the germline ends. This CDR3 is CATSRGGPGLYNEQFF. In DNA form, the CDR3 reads TGTGCCACCAGCAGAGGGGGGCCGGGACTCTACAATGAGCAGTTCTTC.

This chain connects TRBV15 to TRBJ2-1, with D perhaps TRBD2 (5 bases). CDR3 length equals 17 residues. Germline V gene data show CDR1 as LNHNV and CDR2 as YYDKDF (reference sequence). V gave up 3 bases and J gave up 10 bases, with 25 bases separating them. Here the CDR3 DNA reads TGTGCCACCAGCAGGGAGCGCGAGACGATAGCGACCCGAGAGCAGTTCTTC. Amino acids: CATSRERETIATREQFF.

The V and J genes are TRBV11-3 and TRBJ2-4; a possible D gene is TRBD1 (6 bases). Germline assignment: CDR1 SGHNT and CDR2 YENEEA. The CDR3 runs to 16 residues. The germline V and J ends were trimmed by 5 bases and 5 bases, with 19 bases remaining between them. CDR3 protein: CASSPPRDRSQNIQYF. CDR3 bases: TGTGCCAGCAGCCCCCCCAGAGACAGGTCCCAAAACATTCAGTACTTC.

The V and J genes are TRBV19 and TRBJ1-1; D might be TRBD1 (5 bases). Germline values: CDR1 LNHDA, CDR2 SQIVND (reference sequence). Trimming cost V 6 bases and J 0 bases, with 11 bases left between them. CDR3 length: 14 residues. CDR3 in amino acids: CASRKQALNTEAFF. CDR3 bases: TGTGCCAGTAGAAAACAGGCCTTGAACACTGAAGCTTTCTTT.

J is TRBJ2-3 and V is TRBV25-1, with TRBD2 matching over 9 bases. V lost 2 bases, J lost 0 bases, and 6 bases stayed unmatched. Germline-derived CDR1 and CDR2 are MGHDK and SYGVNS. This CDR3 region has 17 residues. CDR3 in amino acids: CASSEAGGKYSTDTQYF. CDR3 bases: TGTGCCAGCAGTGAAGCGGGGGGGAAATATAGCACAGATACGCAGTATTTT. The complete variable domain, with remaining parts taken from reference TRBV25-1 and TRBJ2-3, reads EADIYQTPRYLVIGTGKKITLECSQTMGHDKMYWYQQDPGMELHLIHYSYGVNSTEKGDLSSESTVSRIRTEHFPLTLESARPSHTSQYLCASSEAGGKYSTDTQYFGPGTRLTVL.

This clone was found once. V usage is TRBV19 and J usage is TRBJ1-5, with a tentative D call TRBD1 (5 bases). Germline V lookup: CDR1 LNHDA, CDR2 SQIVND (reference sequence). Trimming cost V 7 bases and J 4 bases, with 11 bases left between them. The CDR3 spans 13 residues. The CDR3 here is CASIQGRNQPQHF. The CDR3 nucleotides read TGTGCCAGTATTCAGGGTCGAAATCAGCCCCAGCATTTT.

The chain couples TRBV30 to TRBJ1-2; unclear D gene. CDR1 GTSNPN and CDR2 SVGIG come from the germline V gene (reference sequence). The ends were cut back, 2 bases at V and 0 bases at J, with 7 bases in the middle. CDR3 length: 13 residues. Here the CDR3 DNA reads TGTGCCTGGAGTCTTGCAGCTAACTATGGCTACACCTTC. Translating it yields CAWSLAANYGYTF.

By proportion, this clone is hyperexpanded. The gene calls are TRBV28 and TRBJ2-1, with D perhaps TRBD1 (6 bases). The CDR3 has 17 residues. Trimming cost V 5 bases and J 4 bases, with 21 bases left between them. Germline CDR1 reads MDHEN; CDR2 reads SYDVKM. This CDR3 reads CASSPIHQGPFYNEQFF. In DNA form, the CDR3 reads TGTGCCAGCAGTCCCATTCATCAGGGGCCATTTTACAATGAGCAGTTCTTC.

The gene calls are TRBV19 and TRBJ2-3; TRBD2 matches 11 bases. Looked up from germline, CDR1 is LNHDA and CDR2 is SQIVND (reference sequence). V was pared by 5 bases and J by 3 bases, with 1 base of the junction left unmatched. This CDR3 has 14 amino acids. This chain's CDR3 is CASSGTSGTDTQYF. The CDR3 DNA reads TGTGCCAGTAGTGGGACTAGCGGTACAGATACGCAGTATTTT. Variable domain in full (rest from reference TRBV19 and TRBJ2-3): DGGITQSPKYLFRKEGQNVTLSCEQNLNHDAMYWYRQDPGQGLRLIYYSQIVNDFQKGDIAEGYSVSREKKESFPLTVTSAQKNPTAFYLCASSGTSGTDTQYFGPGTRLTVL.

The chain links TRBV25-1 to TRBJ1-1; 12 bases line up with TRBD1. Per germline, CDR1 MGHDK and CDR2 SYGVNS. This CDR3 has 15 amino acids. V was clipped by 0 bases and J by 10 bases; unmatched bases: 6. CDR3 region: CASSEYTGQGALAFF. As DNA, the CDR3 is TGTGCCAGCAGTGAATATACGGGACAGGGGGCGCTAGCTTTCTTT. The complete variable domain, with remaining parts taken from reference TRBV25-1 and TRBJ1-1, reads EADIYQTPRYLVIGTGKKITLECSQTMGHDKMYWYQQDPGMELHLIHYSYGVNSTEKGDLSSESTVSRIRTEHFPLTLESARPSHTSQYLCASSEYTGQGALAFFGQGTRLTVV.

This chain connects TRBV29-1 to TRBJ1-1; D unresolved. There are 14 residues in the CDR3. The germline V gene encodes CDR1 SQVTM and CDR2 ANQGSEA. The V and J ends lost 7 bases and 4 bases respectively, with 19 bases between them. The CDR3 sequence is CSGSGSILATEAFF. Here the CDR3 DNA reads TGCAGCGGCTCCGGGTCAATTTTGGCCACTGAAGCTTTCTTT.

The CDR3 region has the DNA TGTGCCAGTATGGACAGGACCAAAGCTTTCTTT. As protein: CASMDRTKAFF. V gene TRBV19 combines with J gene TRBJ1-1; 7 bases fit TRBD1. This CDR3 has 11 residues. Germline CDR1 is LNHDA and CDR2 is SQIVND (reference sequence). V was pared by 7 bases and J by 9 bases, with 5 bases of the junction left unmatched.